This T cell receptor beta chain was identified in a study of identical twins. Study findings and constraints: Abundant beta clonotypes from cord blood bore fewer insertions; memory repertoires lacked this pattern.

V was clipped by 5 bases and J by 4 bases, with 12 bases between them. The CDR3 runs 13 residues. Germline V gene lookup returns CDR1 SGHTA and CDR2 FQGNSA. TCRdb redid the calling of the 5' RACE reads with MiXCR, one entry per CDR3 protein. The table has about 240,000 distinct CDR3 sequences, roughly a tenth seen once. Remarks on this clonotype: Antigen specificity is unknown.

Every donor was a healthy Caucasian. This receptor was identified in a man aged 50-59 years in good health. V usage is TRBV7-2 and J usage is TRBJ2-7, with unresolved D. The sequenced sample was memory T cells sorted from blood. This CDR3 is CASSPAAPYEQYF. In DNA, the CDR3 is TGTGCCAGCAGCCCCGCCGCCCCTTACGAGCAGTACTTC.